This TCR beta chain is from a study of T cell changes during pregnancy in multiple sclerosis (dated by TCRdb to the late 2010s). Regarding the research as a whole: The study examined how the T cell repertoire changed over the course of pregnancy in women with multiple sclerosis.

Germline trimming amounts to 6 bases on V and 10 bases on J, with 3 as the count of junction bases outside the gene matches. Via the germline V gene, CDR1 is MNHEY and CDR2 SVGAGI. The CDR3 runs 11 residues from the cysteine to the phenylalanine. The kept DNA is CDR3 alone, 33 bases in frame from the first base. Worth noting for this clone: Its binding antigen is unknown. The input lacks base qualities; no much larger clone sits a single base away.

The protocol used for the library was the immunoSEQ multiplex PCR assay. As stored in TCRdb, this immuneACCESS dataset retains in-frame rearrangements with V and J assigned. A fraction of the clones does not appear; measured against another copy, unresolved V genes explain less than half of the discrepancy, and the remainder lacks a known reason. This sample lists around 75,000 clones; approximately 95% were detected once. The ten largest clones add up to roughly 0.14% of the sample. This receptor chain uses TRBV6-5 and TRBJ1-2; TRBD1 agrees with 9 junctional bases. Sequences were derived from CD4+ T cells from peripheral blood mononuclear cells, sampled after pregnancy. The receptor's source is a female donor with multiple sclerosis, enrolled in a pregnancy study. The DNA is TGTGCCAGCAGGGGACAGGGCCACTACACCTTC. Its translation is CASRGQGHYTF.